These 3 T cell receptor beta chains were sequenced from one sample in a study of identical twins. TCRdb passed the 5' RACE reads through MiXCR, listing each CDR3 protein once. The sample has hundreds of thousands of distinct CDR3 sequences, under 9% seen once; the top ten hold approximately 0.96%. The same sample was also studied in work on yellow fever vaccine responses in identical twins.

The sequenced material came from PBMCs. The source is a woman aged 18-29 years in good health.

This clonotype was seen only a few times. The CDR3, as DNA: TGTGCCAGCAGCTTAGATTTAAAGGACAGGCTACTGTTTTTT. Translation gives CASSLDLKDRLLFF. The chain recombines TRBV7-9 with TRBJ2-2; 7 bases are a match to TRBD1. The CDR3 runs to 14 residues. Germline CDR1 is SEHNR and CDR2 is FQNEAQ (reference sequence). V shed 1 base and J 14 bases; nucleotides not matched to a gene: 10.

There are many counts of this clonotype. The rearrangement links TRBV29-1 to TRBJ2-1; 10 bases are a match to TRBD2. CDR1 and CDR2 from the germline V gene are SQVTM and ANQGSEA. The CDR3 loop spans 17 amino acids. Trimming at V came to 3 bases and at J to 0 bases, leaving 8 bases not matched to a gene. CDR3 bases: TGCAGCGTTGAGGGGCAGCGGGAGGGGAGCTCCTACAATGAGCAGTTCTTC. Its translation is CSVEGQREGSSYNEQFF.

The chain uses TRBV5-1 and TRBJ2-7, with 11 bases that match TRBD2. Germline V gene sequence: CDR1 SGHRS, CDR2 YFSETQ. J gave up 6 bases and V 7 bases, and 15 bases lay outside the gene matches. This CDR3 comprises 16 residues. The CDR3: CASPNLLLAGACEQYF. As DNA, the CDR3 is TGCGCCAGCCCGAACCTCCTACTAGCGGGAGCCTGCGAGCAGTACTTC.